A single sample is the source of the 27 T cell receptor beta chains below, sequenced in a study of T cell responses to AZD1222 COVID-19 vaccine. Assay used: immunoSEQ multiplex PCR; TCRdb lists only in-frame clones, some missing. The sample lists fewer than 150,000 clones; about 90% were seen once. This sample comprised peripheral blood, obtained on day 0 of AZD1222 vaccination. These receptors were collected from an adult in good health.

The rearrangement joins TRBV6-5 to TRBJ2-6; D is possibly TRBD1 (6 bases). This CDR3 comprises 15 residues. Germline assignment: CDR1 MNHEY and CDR2 SVGAGI. The ends were cut back, 6 bases at V and 0 bases at J, with 9 bases in the middle. The DNA of the CDR3 is TGTGCCAGCAGCCGGGACACCTCTGGGGCCAACGTCCTGACTTTC. This codes for CASSRDTSGANVLTF.

The chain uses TRBV5-1 and TRBJ2-3, with 9 bases matching TRBD2. V dropped 2 bases and J dropped 2; count of bases not matched to a gene: 6. This CDR3 spans 16 amino acids. Looked up from germline, CDR1 is SGHRS and CDR2 is YFSETQ. The CDR3 is CASSLLAGEITDTQYF. The CDR3, as DNA: TGCGCCAGCAGCTTATTAGCGGGGGAGATCACAGATACGCAGTATTTT.

The gene calls are TRBV6-5 and TRBJ2-7; a weak D match, TRBD1 (6 bases). The V and J ends lost 2 bases and 0 bases respectively, with 11 bases between them. The CDR3 length is 15 residues. Germline CDR1 MNHEY, CDR2 SVGAGI. CDR3 amino acids: CASSYDQGISYEQYF. DNA for the CDR3: TGTGCCAGCAGTTACGATCAGGGGATCTCCTACGAGCAGTACTTC.

In its sample, this clone was seen once. The V and J genes are TRBV5-1 and TRBJ1-1; TRBD1 is a possible D gene (5 bases). The CDR3 loop spans 15 amino acids. Per germline, CDR1 SGHRS and CDR2 YFSETQ. Deletions cut 6 bases from V and 1 base from J, with 16 bases between. CDR3 protein: CASTDSWGENTEAFF. CDR3 bases: TGCGCCAGCACTGACTCTTGGGGGGAGAACACTGAAGCTTTCTTT.

The rearrangement uses TRBV21-1 and TRBJ2-5; TRBD1, the table's D call, was not compared with the DNA. TRBV21-1 is shown as a pseudogene. The CDR3 spans 17 residues. DNA of the CDR3: TGTGCCAGCAGCTCCCTGGGTGTAGGGGGCGGTGGGGAGACCCAGTACTTC. Translating it yields CASSSLGVGGGGETQYF.

The chain couples TRBV5-8 to TRBJ1-5, with 9 positions matching TRBD1. Looked up from germline, CDR1 is SGHTS and CDR2 is YDEGEE. V was pared by 4 bases and J by 4 bases, with 12 bases of the junction left unmatched. The CDR3 totals 17 residues. The DNA for the CDR3 is TGTGCCAGCAGCCTTCCGGGACAGGGTATCAGTAATCAGCCCCAGCATTTT. Its protein is CASSLPGQGISNQPQHF.

V and J are TRBV5-1 and TRBJ2-5, with TRBD1 matching over 7 bases. Germline V gene sequence: CDR1 SGHRS, CDR2 YFSETQ. Trimming cost V 4 bases and J 3 bases; bases outside gene matches: 18. The length of the CDR3 is 18 residues. The CDR3 loop reads CASSLVGRAQGKEETQYF. The DNA for the CDR3 is TGCGCCAGCAGCCTTGTAGGTCGAGCACAGGGGAAGGAAGAGACCCAGTACTTC.

This clone was detected only once. The V call is TRBV28, the J call TRBJ1-1; D is possibly TRBD1 (6 bases). The CDR3 contains 13 residues. Trimming took off 7 bases at V and 3 bases at J, with 12 bases between the two ends. Germline lookup yields CDR1 MDHEN and CDR2 SYDVKM. The CDR3 nucleotides read TGTGCCAGCACTAGGGGGATCTACACTGAAGCTTTCTTT. It is translated as CASTRGIYTEAFF.

The genes are TRBV7-2 and TRBJ1-3; D is perhaps TRBD1 (5 bases). This CDR3 contains 18 residues. Germline V lookup: CDR1 SGHTA, CDR2 FQGNSA. Trimming removed 1 base at V and 1 base at J, with 17 bases between. The CDR3 sequence is CASSLVGKGKGSGNTIYF. DNA of the CDR3: TGTGCCAGCAGCTTAGTAGGGAAGGGGAAGGGATCTGGAAACACCATATATTTT.

This sequence joins TRBV5-1 and TRBJ2-2, with D maybe TRBD1 (6 bases). The CDR3 is made up of 16 amino acids. Trimming took off 4 bases at V and 0 bases at J, with 13 bases between the two ends. Germline V gene data show CDR1 as SGHRS and CDR2 as YFSETQ. The CDR3 nucleotides read TGCGCCAGCAGCGACAAGGGACAACCGAACACCGGGGAGCTGTTTTTT. As protein: CASSDKGQPNTGELFF.

This clone came up once. The genes are TRBV7-6 and TRBJ1-4, with TRBD1 as a possible D gene (5 bases). This CDR3 region has 16 residues. Germline values: CDR1 SGHVS, CDR2 FNYEAQ. The V end lost 4 bases, the J end lost 4 bases, and 16 bases lay between the germline ends. The CDR3 DNA sequence: TGTGCCAGCAGCTCAATCAGGGTTTTTGGTAATGAAAAACTGTTTTTT. Residues: CASSSIRVFGNEKLFF.

The genes are TRBV7-2 and TRBJ2-1; weak D call: TRBD2 (7 bases). Germline loops: CDR1 SGHTA, CDR2 FQGNSA. Trimming left V 4 bases short and J 4 bases short, with 17 bases between. The CDR3 extends over 16 amino acids. The CDR3: CASSSFWGGEYNEQFF. In DNA form, the CDR3 reads TGTGCCAGCAGCTCCTTTTGGGGGGGCGAGTACAATGAGCAGTTCTTC.

This chain uses TRBV28 with TRBJ1-3; maybe TRBD1 (5 bases). The CDR3 has 15 amino acids. Germline V lookup: CDR1 MDHEN, CDR2 SYDVKM. Trimming stripped 7 bases from V and 5 bases from J, with 18 bases between. As DNA, the CDR3 is TGTGCCAGCAATCCGGGTGGGGGTACGAGAAACACCATATATTTT. Translating gives CASNPGGGTRNTIYF.

The chain couples TRBV28 to TRBJ1-4, with 7 bases aligning to TRBD1. This CDR3 spans 14 amino acids. V shed 6 bases, J shed 5 bases, and the junction held 6 bases outside the gene matches. Germline V lookup: CDR1 MDHEN, CDR2 SYDVKM. The CDR3 loop is CASRWGTENEKLFF. The CDR3 DNA follows: TGTGCCAGCAGGTGGGGGACAGAAAATGAAAAACTGTTTTTT. The whole variable domain, filled in from reference TRBV28 and TRBJ1-4, reads DVKVTQSSRYLVKRTGEKVFLECVQDMDHENMFWYRQDPGLGLRLIYFSYDVKMKEKGDIPEGYSVSREKKERFSLILESASTNQTSMYLCASRWGTENEKLFFGSGTQLSVL.

The CDR3 DNA reads TGTGCCAGTACCTGGTTGGGAGAGCAGTACTTC. As protein: CASTWLGEQYF. The chain recombines TRBV6-5 with TRBJ2-7, with unresolved D. Germline V CDR1 and CDR2: MNHEY, SVGAGI. The ends were cut back, 9 bases at V and 7 bases at J, with 13 bases in the middle. The CDR3 totals 11 residues.

V and J are TRBV19 and TRBJ1-2; D remains ambiguous. This CDR3 region has 13 residues. In germline, CDR1 is LNHDA, CDR2 SQIVND (reference sequence). Deletions cut 5 bases from V and 4 bases from J, with 11 bases between. CDR3 coding DNA: TGTGCCAGTAGTCCAAAGTATGGCTATGGCTACACCTTC. Translating it yields CASSPKYGYGYTF.

V usage is TRBV6-5 and J usage is TRBJ2-1; 11 nucleotides match TRBD2. Germline values: CDR1 MNHEY, CDR2 SVGAGI. The CDR3 runs to 16 residues. V was clipped by 2 bases and J by 10 bases; unmatched bases: 10. This chain's CDR3 is CASSYDRLAGMGEQFF. CDR3 nucleotide sequence: TGTGCCAGCAGTTACGACCGACTAGCGGGGATGGGAGAGCAGTTCTTC.

The V call is TRBV9, the J call TRBJ1-6; no clear D. This CDR3 has 13 residues. V lost 5 bases and J lost 8, with 11 bases in between. In germline, CDR1 is SGDLS, CDR2 YYNGEE. Here the CDR3 reads CASSRLSDSPLHF. CDR3 nucleotides: TGTGCCAGCAGTCGACTTAGTGATTCACCCCTCCACTTT.

This clone was observed once. This rearrangement joins TRBV3-1 (or the pseudogene TRBV3-2) to TRBJ2-5, with a possible D match to TRBD1 (5 bases). This CDR3 region has 14 residues. CDR1 is LGHDT, CDR2 YNNKEL, per germline (reference sequence). Trimming cost V 0 bases and J 7 bases, with 12 bases left between them. The DNA for the CDR3 is TGTGCCAGCAGCCAAGAGCAGGGTCCTGGGACCCAGTACTTC. Amino acids: CASSQEQGPGTQYF.

The rearrangement links TRBV10-3 to TRBJ1-1; D not certain. Germline V gene data show CDR1 as ENHRY and CDR2 as SYGVKD. V was cut by 6 bases and J by 3 bases, with 8 bases left in between. The length of the CDR3 is 12 residues. CDR3 DNA: TGTGCCATCAGGGCGTCGTACACTGAAGCTTTCTTT. It codes for CAIRASYTEAFF.

The V call is TRBV27, the J call TRBJ2-2; no clear D. There are 12 residues in the CDR3. V lost 3 bases to trimming and J lost 8 bases, with 7 bases between them. Germline CDR1 and CDR2: MNHEY and SMNVEV (reference sequence). The CDR3 DNA follows: TGTGCCAGCAGTTTCGCCAAGGGGGAGCTGTTTTTT. Amino acid sequence: CASSFAKGELFF.

This chain joins TRBV5-6 and TRBJ1-4; D possibly corresponds to TRBD1 (6 bases). Germline V gives CDR1 SGHDT, CDR2 YYEEEE. The CDR3 covers 18 residues. V was clipped by 4 bases and J by 6 bases, with 25 bases between them. CDR3 nucleotides: TGTGCCAGCAGCGCTCTATTGGGGGCGACGGGTCTGGATGAAAAACTGTTTTTT. Protein product: CASSALLGATGLDEKLFF.

This chain joins TRBV18 and TRBJ2-3; D is perhaps TRBD1 (5 bases). V shed 6 bases and J shed 5 bases, with 21 bases lying between them. CDR3 length equals 16 residues. Germline-derived CDR1 and CDR2 are KGHSH and LQKENI. DNA of the CDR3: TGTGCCAGCTCCCCGCCCCTGGGGCAGACCAGAGATACGCAGTATTTT. Its protein product is CASSPPLGQTRDTQYF.

J is TRBJ1-6 and V is TRBV28, with TRBD1 identical over 7 bases. The junction had 9 bases not matched to a gene; V was cut back by 6 bases and J by 7 bases. The CDR3 consists of 15 residues. CDR1 MDHEN and CDR2 SYDVKM come from the germline V gene. CDR3 sequence (DNA): TGTGCCAGCAGCCAATCAGGGGGTGTGAATTCACCCCTCCACTTT. It yields the protein CASSQSGGVNSPLHF.

V gene TRBV2 combines with J gene TRBJ1-1; D is ambiguous. Germline values: CDR1 SNHLY, CDR2 FYNNEI. V lost 8 bases, J lost 4 bases, and 20 bases lay in between. This CDR3 spans 15 amino acids. The CDR3 spells CASSRSGTGFTEAFF. The CDR3 DNA reads as TGTGCCAGCTCCCGATCTGGTACGGGTTTCACTGAAGCTTTCTTT. The entire variable domain, with the rest obtained from reference TRBV2 and TRBJ1-1, is as follows: EPEVTQTPSHQVTQMGQEVILRCVPISNHLYFYWYRQILGQKVEFLVSFYNNEISEKSEIFDDQFSVERPDGSNFTLKIRSTKLEDSAMYFCASSRSGTGFTEAFFGQGTRLTVV.

The CDR3 sequence is CASSLGPSPGTGPYEQYF. The CDR3 DNA is TGTGCCAGCAGCTTAGGCCCCTCCCCCGGGACAGGGCCCTACGAGCAGTACTTC. The gene calls are TRBV13 and TRBJ2-7; TRBD1 aligns across 9 bases. V dropped 0 bases and J dropped 2; count of bases not matched to a gene: 11. This CDR3 has 18 amino acids. The germline CDR1 and CDR2 sequences are PRHDT and FYEKMQ (reference sequence).

V usage is TRBV7-2 and J usage is TRBJ2-7; D perhaps matches TRBD1 (5 bases). CDR3 length: 12 amino acids. Trimming left V 5 bases short and J 8 bases short, with 13 bases between. In germline, CDR1 is SGHTA, CDR2 FQGNSA. This chain's CDR3 is CASSPQGKKQYF. The CDR3 DNA follows: TGTGCCAGCAGCCCCCAGGGAAAGAAGCAGTACTTC.